A single sample gave rise to the 10 T cell receptor beta chains below, sequenced in a study of T cell responses to AZD1222 COVID-19 vaccine. The data were produced by immunoSEQ multiplex PCR, yet TCRdb's version contains in-frame clones alone and is incomplete. The table includes 180,000 or so clones, 85% to 95% detected once. Specimen: peripheral blood, collected 28 days after the second AZD1222 dose. All receptors derive from an adult who received the AZD1222 COVID-19 vaccine.

The J gene is TRBJ2-2, the V gene TRBV7-2; no clear D. The V end was cut by 5 bases, the J end by 9 bases, with 13 bases between. The CDR3 length is 13 residues. Germline CDR1 SGHTA, CDR2 FQGNSA. This chain's CDR3 is CASSPPTHRELFF. Here the CDR3 DNA reads TGTGCCAGCAGCCCCCCAACCCACCGGGAGCTGTTTTTT.

The chain recombines TRBV5-1 with TRBJ2-2; D is undetermined. V shed 4 bases and J shed 9 bases, with 22 bases lying between them. This CDR3 spans 16 amino acids. Germline V gene lookup returns CDR1 SGHRS and CDR2 YFSETQ. Here the CDR3 DNA reads TGCGCCAGCAGCCTCGTGGACGGCCTGCAACCCCGGGAGCTGTTTTTT. Translation gives CASSLVDGLQPRELFF.

V gene TRBV6-1 combines with J gene TRBJ1-1; D may be TRBD1 (5 bases). The V end was cut by 5 bases, the J end by 6 bases, with 13 bases between. This CDR3 comprises 13 residues. The germline V gene encodes CDR1 MNHNS and CDR2 SASEGT. The chain's CDR3 is CASSFSRVAEAFF. As DNA, the CDR3 is TGTGCCAGCAGTTTCTCCAGGGTAGCTGAAGCTTTCTTT.

The rearrangement links TRBV11-2 to TRBJ1-4; D is unclear. The V end lost 8 bases, the J end lost 5 bases, and 9 bases lay between the germline ends. This CDR3 region has 12 residues. Germline V gene data show CDR1 as SGHAT and CDR2 as FQNNGV. CDR3 DNA: TGTGCCAGCGAGCTGGTGAATGAAAAACTGTTTTTT. As protein: CASELVNEKLFF.

The V gene is TRBV18, the J gene TRBJ1-1; D is unclear. In germline, CDR1 is KGHSH, CDR2 LQKENI. With 4 bases removed from V and 6 bases from J, the gap between germline ends came to 15 bases. CDR3 length equals 14 residues. This CDR3 reads CASSLDTGRAEAFF. CDR3 sequence (DNA): TGTGCCAGCTCACTTGACACCGGGAGGGCTGAAGCTTTCTTT.

In DNA, the CDR3 is TGTGCCAGCAGCCCTGGGGGGGCCAACGTCCTGACTTTC. Encoded protein: CASSPGGANVLTF. The V and J genes are TRBV9 and TRBJ2-6; D uncertain. Germline loops: CDR1 SGDLS, CDR2 YYNGEE. With 4 bases removed from V and 4 bases from J, the gap between germline ends came to 6 bases. The CDR3 length is 13 residues. Looking up the rest from reference TRBV9 and TRBJ2-6 gives the full variable domain: DSGVTQTPKHLITATGQRVTLRCSPRSGDLSVYWYQQSLDQGLQFLIQYYNGEERAKGNILERFSAQQFPDLHSELNLSSLELGDSALYFCASSPGGANVLTFGAGSRLTVL.

This clone has just one count. The chain joins TRBV30 to TRBJ2-2; TRBD1 might be the D (5 bases). The V gene's germline CDR1 is GTSNPN and CDR2 SVGIG (reference sequence). Trimming pared 3 bases from V and 4 bases from J, leaving 12 bases between. The CDR3 contains 14 residues. CDR3 amino acids: CAWSVRQITGELFF. DNA for the CDR3: TGTGCCTGGAGCGTACGACAGATCACCGGGGAGCTGTTTTTT.

The genes are TRBV7-3 and TRBJ2-7, with D perhaps given as TRBD1 or TRBD2 (5 bases each). From germline, CDR1 is SGHTA and CDR2 FQGTGA. The V and J ends lost 0 bases and 4 bases respectively, with 10 bases between them. This CDR3 is built from 14 residues. The CDR3 here is CASSLTGADYEQYF. CDR3 bases: TGTGCCAGCAGCTTAACCGGGGCCGATTACGAGCAGTACTTC.

The chain joins TRBV4-1 to TRBJ1-6, with a tentative D call TRBD1 (5 bases). This CDR3 is 15 amino acids long. CDR1 MGHRA and CDR2 YSYEKL come from the germline V gene. Between the trimmed V and J ends, which lost 1 base and 7 bases, there was a span of 11 bases. Here the CDR3 DNA reads TGCGCCAGCAGCCAAGTTGGGGGGAACAATTCACCCCTCCACTTT. As protein: CASSQVGGNNSPLHF.

This chain joins TRBV20-1 and TRBJ1-2; TRBD1 aligns across 8 bases. Germline CDR1 and CDR2: DFQATT and SNEGSKA (reference sequence). V shed 6 bases, J shed 5 bases, and the junction held 2 bases outside the gene matches. The CDR3 sequence is 11 residues long. The chain's CDR3 is CSARTGYGYTF. The CDR3 bases are TGCAGTGCGCGGACAGGGTATGGCTACACCTTC.